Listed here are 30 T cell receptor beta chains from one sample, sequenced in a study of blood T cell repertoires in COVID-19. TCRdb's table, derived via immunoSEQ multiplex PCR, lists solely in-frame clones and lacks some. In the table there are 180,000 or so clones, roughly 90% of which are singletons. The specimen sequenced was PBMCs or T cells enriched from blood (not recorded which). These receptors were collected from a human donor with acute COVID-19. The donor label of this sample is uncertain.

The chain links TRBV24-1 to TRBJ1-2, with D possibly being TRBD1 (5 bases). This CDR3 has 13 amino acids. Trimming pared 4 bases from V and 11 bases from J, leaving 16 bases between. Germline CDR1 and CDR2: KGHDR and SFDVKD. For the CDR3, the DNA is TGTGCCACCAGTGAGGACGGGAGGGGCCATTACACCTTC. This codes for CATSEDGRGHYTF.

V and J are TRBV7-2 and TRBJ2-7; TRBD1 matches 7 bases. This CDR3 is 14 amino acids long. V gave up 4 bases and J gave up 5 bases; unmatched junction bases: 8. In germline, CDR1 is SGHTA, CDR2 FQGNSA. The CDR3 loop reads CASSYDRVVNEQYF. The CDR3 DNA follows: TGTGCCAGCAGCTATGACAGGGTGGTAAACGAGCAGTACTTC.

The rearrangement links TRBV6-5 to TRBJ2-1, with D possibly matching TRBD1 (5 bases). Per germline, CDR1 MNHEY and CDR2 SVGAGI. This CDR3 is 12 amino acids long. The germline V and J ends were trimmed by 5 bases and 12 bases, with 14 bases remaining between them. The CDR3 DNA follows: TGTGCCAGCAGTCACAGGCCCCCGGGGCAGTTCTTC. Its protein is CASSHRPPGQFF.

The CDR3 DNA sequence: TGTGCCTGGCTCTCGGGGGGATACGAGCAGTACTTC. Its protein product is CAWLSGGYEQYF. The genes are TRBV30 and TRBJ2-7, with 7 bases matching TRBD2. Looked up from germline, CDR1 is GTSNPN and CDR2 is SVGIG (reference sequence). The CDR3 has 12 amino acids. After removal of 5 bases from V and 4 bases from J, the junction contained 5 bases not matched to a gene.

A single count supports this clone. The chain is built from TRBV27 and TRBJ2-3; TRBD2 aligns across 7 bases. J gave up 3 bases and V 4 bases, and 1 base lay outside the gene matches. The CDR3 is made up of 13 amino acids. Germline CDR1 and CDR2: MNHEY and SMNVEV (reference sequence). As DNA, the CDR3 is TGTGCCAGCAGTTGGGGGGGGACAGATACGCAGTATTTT. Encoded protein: CASSWGGTDTQYF.

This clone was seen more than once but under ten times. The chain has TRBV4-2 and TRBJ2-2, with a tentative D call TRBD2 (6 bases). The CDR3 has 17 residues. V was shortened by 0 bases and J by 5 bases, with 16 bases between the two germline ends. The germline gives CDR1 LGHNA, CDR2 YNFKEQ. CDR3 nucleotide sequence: TGTGCCAGCAGCCAAGATACGGGGCTAGCGCGGACCGGGGAGCTGTTTTTT. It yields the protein CASSQDTGLARTGELFF.

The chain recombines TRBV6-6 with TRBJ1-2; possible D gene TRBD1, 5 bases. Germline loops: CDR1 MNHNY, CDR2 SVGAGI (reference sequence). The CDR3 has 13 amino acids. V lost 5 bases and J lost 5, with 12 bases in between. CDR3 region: CASSLRDFYGYTF. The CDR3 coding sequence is TGTGCCAGCAGTCTCCGGGACTTTTATGGCTACACCTTC.

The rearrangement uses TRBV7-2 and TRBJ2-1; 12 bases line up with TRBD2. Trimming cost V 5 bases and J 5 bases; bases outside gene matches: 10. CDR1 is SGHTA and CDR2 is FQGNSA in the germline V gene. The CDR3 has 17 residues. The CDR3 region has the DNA TGTGCCAGCAGCACGACTAGCGGGGGCCCCGGGGACAATGAGCAGTTCTTC. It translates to CASSTTSGGPGDNEQFF.

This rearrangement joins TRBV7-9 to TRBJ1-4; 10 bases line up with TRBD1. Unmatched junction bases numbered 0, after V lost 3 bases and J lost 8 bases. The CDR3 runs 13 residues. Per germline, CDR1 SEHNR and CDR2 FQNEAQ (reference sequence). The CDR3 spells CASSLGQGEKLFF. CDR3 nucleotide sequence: TGTGCCAGCAGCTTGGGACAGGGGGAAAAACTGTTTTTT.

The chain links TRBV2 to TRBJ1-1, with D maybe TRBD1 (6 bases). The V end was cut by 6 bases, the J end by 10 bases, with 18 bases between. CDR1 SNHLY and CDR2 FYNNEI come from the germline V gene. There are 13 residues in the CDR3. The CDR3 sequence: CASRVDTGHGAFF. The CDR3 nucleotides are TGTGCCAGCAGAGTAGACACAGGGCACGGAGCTTTCTTT.

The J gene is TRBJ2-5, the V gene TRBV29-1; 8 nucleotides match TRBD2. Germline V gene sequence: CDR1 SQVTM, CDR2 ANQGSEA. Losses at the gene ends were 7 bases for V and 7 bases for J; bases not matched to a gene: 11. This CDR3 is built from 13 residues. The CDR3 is CSDSTSDARTQYF. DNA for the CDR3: TGCAGCGACTCGACTAGCGACGCCAGGACCCAGTACTTC.

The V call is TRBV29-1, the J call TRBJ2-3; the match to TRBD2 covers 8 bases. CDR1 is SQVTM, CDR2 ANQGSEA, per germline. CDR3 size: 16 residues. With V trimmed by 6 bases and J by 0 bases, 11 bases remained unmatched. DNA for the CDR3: TGCAGCGTCCCCGGGACTAGTTCAACTAGCACAGATACGCAGTATTTT. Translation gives CSVPGTSSTSTDTQYF.

CDR3 nucleotide sequence: TGTGCCAGCAGCTTAGCGACTACGGGGTATCGACCCGGGGAGCTGTTTTTT. It yields the protein CASSLATTGYRPGELFF. The chain recombines TRBV11-1 with TRBJ2-2; D is possibly TRBD2 (5 bases). Germline V gene sequence: CDR1 SGHAT, CDR2 FQDESV (reference sequence). Trimming took 0 bases from V and 6 from J, leaving 17 bases between them. The CDR3 runs 17 residues.

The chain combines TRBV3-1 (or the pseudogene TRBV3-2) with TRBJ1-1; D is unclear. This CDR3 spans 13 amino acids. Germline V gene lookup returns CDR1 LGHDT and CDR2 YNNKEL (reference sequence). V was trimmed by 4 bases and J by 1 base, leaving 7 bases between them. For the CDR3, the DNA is TGTGCCAGCAGCCCCCGACAGAACACTGAAGCTTTCTTT. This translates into CASSPRQNTEAFF.

For the CDR3, the DNA is TGTGCCACCAGCACCCGGGTCAGCAATCAGCCCCAGCATTTT. Translation: CATSTRVSNQPQHF. The genes are TRBV24-1 and TRBJ1-5; D gene uncertain. V lost 7 bases and J 1 base, leaving 10 bases between the germline ends. Germline-derived CDR1 and CDR2 are KGHDR and SFDVKD. CDR3 length: 14 amino acids.

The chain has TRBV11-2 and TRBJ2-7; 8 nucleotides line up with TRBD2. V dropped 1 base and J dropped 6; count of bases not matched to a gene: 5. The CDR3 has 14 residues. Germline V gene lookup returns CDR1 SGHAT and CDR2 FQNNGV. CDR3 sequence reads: CASSLVGGALEQYF. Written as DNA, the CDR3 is TGTGCCAGCAGCTTAGTCGGGGGGGCCCTCGAGCAGTACTTC.

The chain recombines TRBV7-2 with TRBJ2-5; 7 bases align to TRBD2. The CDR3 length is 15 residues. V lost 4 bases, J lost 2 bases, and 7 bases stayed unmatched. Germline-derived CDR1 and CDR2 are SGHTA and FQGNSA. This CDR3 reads CASSSQPGGQETQYF. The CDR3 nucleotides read TGTGCCAGCAGCTCGCAACCCGGGGGGCAAGAGACCCAGTACTTC.

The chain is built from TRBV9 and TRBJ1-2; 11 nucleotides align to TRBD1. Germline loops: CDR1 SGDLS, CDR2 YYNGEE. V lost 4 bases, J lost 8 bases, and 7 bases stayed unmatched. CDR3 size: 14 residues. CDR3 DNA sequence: TGTGCCAGCAGCTTCCTGGACAGGGGGCACGGCTACACCTTC. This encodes CASSFLDRGHGYTF.

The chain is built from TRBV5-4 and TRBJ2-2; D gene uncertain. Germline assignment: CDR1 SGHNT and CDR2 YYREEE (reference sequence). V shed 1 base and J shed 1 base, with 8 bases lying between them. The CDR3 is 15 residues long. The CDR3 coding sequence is TGTGCCAGCAGCTTGAGTTACGGGAACACCGGGGAGCTGTTTTTT. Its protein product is CASSLSYGNTGELFF.

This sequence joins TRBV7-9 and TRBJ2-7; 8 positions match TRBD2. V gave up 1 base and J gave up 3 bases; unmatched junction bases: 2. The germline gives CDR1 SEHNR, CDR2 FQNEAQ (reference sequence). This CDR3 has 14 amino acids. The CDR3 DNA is TGTGCCAGCAGCTTAGGCGGGGGGCTCTACGAGCAGTACTTC. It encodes CASSLGGGLYEQYF.

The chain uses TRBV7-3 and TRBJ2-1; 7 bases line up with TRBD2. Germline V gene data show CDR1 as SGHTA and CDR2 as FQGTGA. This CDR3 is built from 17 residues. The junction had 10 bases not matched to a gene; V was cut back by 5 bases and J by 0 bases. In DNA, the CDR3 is TGTGCCAGCAGCCGCGGGGGAGCCTTCAGCTCCTACAATGAGCAGTTCTTC. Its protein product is CASSRGGAFSSYNEQFF. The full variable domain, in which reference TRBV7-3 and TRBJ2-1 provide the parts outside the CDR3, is GAGVSQTPSNKVTEKGKYVELRCDPISGHTALYWYRQSLGQGPEFLIYFQGTGAADDSGLPNDRFFAVRPEGSVSTLKIQRTERGDSAVYLCASSRGGAFSSYNEQFFGPGTRLTVL.

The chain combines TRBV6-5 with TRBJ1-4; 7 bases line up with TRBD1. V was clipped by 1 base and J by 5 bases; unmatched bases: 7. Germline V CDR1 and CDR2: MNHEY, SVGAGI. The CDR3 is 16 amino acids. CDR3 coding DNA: TGTGCCAGCAGTTACTTATCCGGGACAGCGAATGAAAAACTGTTTTTT. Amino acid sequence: CASSYLSGTANEKLFF.

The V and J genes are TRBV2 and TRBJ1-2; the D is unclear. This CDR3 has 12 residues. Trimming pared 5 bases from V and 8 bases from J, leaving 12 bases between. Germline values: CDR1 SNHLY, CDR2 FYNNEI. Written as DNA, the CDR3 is TGTGCCAGCAGTTTCCGATCGGGGGGCTACACCTTC. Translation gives CASSFRSGGYTF.

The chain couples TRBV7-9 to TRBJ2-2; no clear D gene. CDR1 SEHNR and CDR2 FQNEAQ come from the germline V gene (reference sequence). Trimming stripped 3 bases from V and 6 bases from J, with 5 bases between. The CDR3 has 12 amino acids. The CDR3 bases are TGTGCCAGCAGCTTCCAATCCGGGGAGCTGTTTTTT. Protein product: CASSFQSGELFF.

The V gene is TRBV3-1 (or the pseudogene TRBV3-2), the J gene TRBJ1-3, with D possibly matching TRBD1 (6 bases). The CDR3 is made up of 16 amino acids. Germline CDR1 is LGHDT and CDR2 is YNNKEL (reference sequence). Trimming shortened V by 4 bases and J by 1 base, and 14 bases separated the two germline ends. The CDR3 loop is CASSRSTGTSGNTIYF. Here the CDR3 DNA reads TGTGCCAGCAGCCGGTCGACAGGAACGTCTGGAAACACCATATATTTT.

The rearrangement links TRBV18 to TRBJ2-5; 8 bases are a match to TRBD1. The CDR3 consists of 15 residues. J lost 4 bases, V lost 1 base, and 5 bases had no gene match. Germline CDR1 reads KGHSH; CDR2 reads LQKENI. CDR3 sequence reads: CASSPLNGQGETQYF. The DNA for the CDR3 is TGTGCCAGCTCACCACTGAATGGACAGGGAGAGACCCAGTACTTC.

The CDR3 region has the DNA TGTGCCAGCAGCTTGGGGTCGCGGGGACAAGAGACCCAGTACTTC. Translating it yields CASSLGSRGQETQYF. V usage is TRBV5-4 and J usage is TRBJ2-5; tentative D call: TRBD2 (6 bases). V lost 0 bases to trimming and J lost 2 bases, with 11 bases between them. CDR1 is SGHNT and CDR2 is YYREEE in the germline V gene (reference sequence). This CDR3 spans 15 amino acids.

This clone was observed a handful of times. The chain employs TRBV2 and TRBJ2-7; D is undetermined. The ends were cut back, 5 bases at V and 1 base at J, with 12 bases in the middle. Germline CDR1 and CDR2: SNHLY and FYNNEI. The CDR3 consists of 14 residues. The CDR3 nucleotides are TGTGCCAGCAGTACGAAGTTACTTTCCTACGAGCAGTACTTC. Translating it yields CASSTKLLSYEQYF.

The CDR3 protein is CASSSRVGNTGELFF. Here the CDR3 DNA reads TGCGCCAGCAGCTCGAGAGTCGGGAACACCGGGGAGCTGTTTTTT. The chain carries TRBV5-1 and TRBJ2-2, with unresolved D. In germline, CDR1 is SGHRS, CDR2 YFSETQ. Trimming took off 3 bases at V and 1 base at J, with 10 bases between the two ends. This CDR3 is 15 amino acids long.

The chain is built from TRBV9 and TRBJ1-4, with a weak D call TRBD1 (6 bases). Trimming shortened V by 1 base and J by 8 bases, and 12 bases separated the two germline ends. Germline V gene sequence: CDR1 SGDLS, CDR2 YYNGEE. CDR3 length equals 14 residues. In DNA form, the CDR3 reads TGTGCCAGCAGCGTATCCCCAGGGGAGGAAAAACTGTTTTTT. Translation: CASSVSPGEEKLFF.